This T cell receptor (beta chain) was retrieved from a study of T cell responses to AZD1222 COVID-19 vaccine. Study-level background: Analysis merged second doses at about 4 or about 12 weeks.

There are a few counts of this clone. The CDR3 totals 15 residues. Germline V lookup: CDR1 SGHNT, CDR2 YYREEE (reference sequence). The V end was cut by 2 bases, the J end by 0 bases, with 11 bases between. Profiled with immunoSEQ multiplex PCR; TCRdb holds only in-frame clones, not every one. The data contain about 150,000 clones, roughly 90% of them singletons. The source material was peripheral blood, sampled on day 0 of AZD1222 vaccination. The clonotype was recovered from an adult in good health. The chain links TRBV5-4 to TRBJ1-1, with D tentatively TRBD1 (5 bases). CDR3 bases: TGTGCCAGCAGCTTAACTGGCAGGGTGAACACTGAAGCTTTCTTT. It yields the protein CASSLTGRVNTEAFF.